The clone carrying this TCR beta chain was counted a single time. Combining a sample-barcoded 5' primer with a J-beta primer mix, a second PCR ran for about 6 to 11 cycles. TCRdb redid the calling of the 5' RACE reads with MiXCR, one entry per CDR3 protein. The sample includes about 1.4 million distinct CDR3 sequences, approximately 59% of them seen just once. This specimen belongs to a study of blood T cells in healthy people across ages. Per the germline V gene, CDR1 is LNHNV and CDR2 is YYDKDF (reference sequence). Losses at the gene ends were 0 bases for V and 6 bases for J; bases not matched to a gene: 7. The CDR3 has 16 amino acids.

This chain joins TRBV15 and TRBJ2-1; 8 bases match TRBD2. The sequencing input was blood. The clonotype comes from a man between 18 and 35 years old in good health. CDR3 in amino acids: CATSRDIGRGFNEQFF. The DNA for the CDR3 is TGTGCCACCAGCAGAGACATCGGGAGGGGATTCAATGAGCAGTTCTTC.